One and the same sample provided the 23 T cell receptor beta chains below, sequenced in a study of blood T cell repertoires in COVID-19. Method: immunoSEQ multiplex PCR; TCRdb's copy keeps in-frame clones and lacks some. Of 150,000 to 200,000 clones listed, approximately 84% are singletons. The sample comprised peripheral blood. These TCRs come from a human donor with acute or convalescent COVID-19. The donor label of this sample is uncertain.

The V and J genes are TRBV19 and TRBJ1-6; possibly TRBD1 for D (6 bases). The CDR3 is 14 residues long. Trimming left V 4 bases short and J 10 bases short, with 14 bases between. Per the germline V gene, CDR1 is LNHDA and CDR2 is SQIVND (reference sequence). This CDR3 is CASSTDRKESPLHF. In DNA, the CDR3 is TGTGCCAGTAGTACCGACAGGAAAGAGTCACCCCTCCACTTT.

The chain recombines TRBV19 with TRBJ1-5; 7 bases fit TRBD1. Germline CDR1 reads LNHDA; CDR2 reads SQIVND (reference sequence). V was clipped by 7 bases and J by 2 bases; unmatched bases: 5. The CDR3 loop spans 14 amino acids. The CDR3 sequence is CASTQGVGNQPQHF. CDR3 nucleotide sequence: TGTGCCAGTACGCAGGGGGTAGGCAATCAGCCCCAGCATTTT.

This clone was found a few times. V is TRBV2 and J is TRBJ2-7; 7 bases are a match to TRBD2. The ends lost 7 bases at V and 1 base at J; junction bases unmatched: 10. This CDR3 contains 15 residues. The germline V gene has CDR1 SNHLY and CDR2 FYNNEI. CDR3 residues: CASTPRLAESYEQYF. In nucleotides, the CDR3 is TGTGCCAGCACCCCACGGCTAGCGGAGTCCTACGAGCAGTACTTC.

The V call is TRBV6-5, the J call TRBJ1-5, with D hard to call. The CDR3 runs 15 residues. The germline gives CDR1 MNHEY, CDR2 SVGAGI. Trimming removed 8 bases at V and 4 bases at J, with 18 bases between. The CDR3 spells CASPSPPPWNQPQHF. CDR3 nucleotides: TGTGCCAGCCCTAGCCCCCCTCCGTGGAATCAGCCCCAGCATTTT.

V is TRBV19 and J is TRBJ1-6, with D tentatively TRBD1 (6 bases). Germline CDR1 LNHDA, CDR2 SQIVND (reference sequence). This CDR3 contains 16 residues. The V gene lost 3 bases and the J gene lost 0 bases, with 9 bases spanning the gap. For the CDR3, the DNA is TGTGCCAGTAGTATTACAGGGAGCTCCTATAATTCACCCCTCCACTTT. As protein: CASSITGSSYNSPLHF.

The rearrangement links TRBV6-6 to TRBJ2-5; a possible D gene is TRBD2 (7 bases). Trimming took 6 bases from V and 6 from J, leaving 11 bases between them. This CDR3 comprises 12 residues. The germline CDR1 and CDR2 sequences are MNHNY and SVGAGI (reference sequence). CDR3 in amino acids: CASSPGGQTQYF. DNA of the CDR3: TGTGCCAGCAGCCCCGGGGGGCAGACCCAGTACTTC.

The chain is built from TRBV5-4 and TRBJ2-3; D might be TRBD2 (6 bases). Germline V gives CDR1 SGHNT, CDR2 YYREEE (reference sequence). The CDR3 length is 16 residues. V shed 0 bases and J shed 6 bases, with 17 bases lying between them. CDR3: CASSLGASASRDTQYF. In nucleotides, the CDR3 is TGTGCCAGCAGCTTGGGGGCTAGCGCCAGCCGGGATACGCAGTATTTT.

This rearrangement joins TRBV10-3 to TRBJ2-1; 7 nucleotides match TRBD2. CDR1 and CDR2 (germline): ENHRY, SYGVKD. With V trimmed by 10 bases and J by 0 bases, 6 bases remained unmatched. CDR3 length equals 14 residues. The CDR3 nucleotides are TGTGCCACCCTAGCGGAAAGCTCCTACAATGAGCAGTTCTTC. Amino acids: CATLAESSYNEQFF.

The V and J genes are TRBV7-3 and TRBJ2-1; D unresolved. CDR1 is SGHTA, CDR2 FQGTGA, per germline. Trimming pared 5 bases from V and 0 bases from J, leaving 11 bases between. This CDR3 contains 15 residues. The CDR3 sequence: CASSPDSGSYNEQFF. The CDR3 DNA follows: TGTGCCAGCAGCCCTGACTCGGGCTCCTACAATGAGCAGTTCTTC.

The chain employs TRBV9 and TRBJ2-5, with TRBD1 matching 8 bases. The CDR3 has 17 residues. The germline CDR1 and CDR2 sequences are SGDLS and YYNGEE. Unmatched junction bases numbered 12, after V lost 1 base and J lost 4 bases. CDR3 sequence (DNA): TGTGCCAGCAGCGTAACGCAGGGGACAGGACGGGTAGAGACCCAGTACTTC. Its translation is CASSVTQGTGRVETQYF.

The chain carries TRBV2 and TRBJ2-6, with a weak D call TRBD1 (6 bases). Trimming shortened V by 6 bases and J by 0 bases, and 15 bases separated the two germline ends. From germline, CDR1 is SNHLY and CDR2 FYNNEI. The CDR3 consists of 17 residues. The CDR3 DNA reads TGTGCCAGCAGAGGGGGTACATCCCACTCTGGGGCCAACGTCCTGACTTTC. This encodes CASRGGTSHSGANVLTF.

V and J are TRBV6-6 and TRBJ1-1, with a weak D call TRBD1 (5 bases). Germline V gene data show CDR1 as MNHNY and CDR2 as SVGAGI (reference sequence). The CDR3 has 15 amino acids. V shed 8 bases and J shed 3 bases, with 19 bases lying between them. The CDR3 coding sequence is TGTGCCAGCTCCAAGGGGAGGGTGAGGGACACTGAAGCTTTCTTT. It specifies CASSKGRVRDTEAFF.

The CDR3 spells CASSYGLMRNEQFF. In DNA, the CDR3 is TGTGCCAGCAGCTACGGACTAATGAGGAATGAGCAGTTCTTC. This chain uses TRBV7-9 with TRBJ2-1; D possibly corresponds to TRBD2 (6 bases). The ends were cut back, 4 bases at V and 7 bases at J, with 14 bases in the middle. The CDR3 length is 14 residues. The germline V gene has CDR1 SEHNR and CDR2 FQNEAQ (reference sequence).

The gene calls are TRBV4-1 and TRBJ2-1; D is possibly TRBD2 (6 bases). Germline V lookup: CDR1 MGHRA, CDR2 YSYEKL. This CDR3 contains 15 residues. With 4 bases removed from V and 4 bases from J, the gap between germline ends came to 14 bases. The chain's CDR3 is CASSPSEGHYNEQFF. The CDR3 DNA follows: TGCGCCAGCAGCCCCTCGGAGGGTCATTACAATGAGCAGTTCTTC.

This clone was detected only a few times. The chain has TRBV6-5 and TRBJ1-4; the D is unclear. This CDR3 is 13 amino acids long. Deletions cut 5 bases from V and 9 bases from J, with 13 bases between. Per germline, CDR1 MNHEY and CDR2 SVGAGI. The CDR3 DNA reads as TGTGCCAGCAGTCCTGAGATCCATCAAAAACTGTTTTTT. This gives the protein CASSPEIHQKLFF.

The gene calls are TRBV6-1 and TRBJ2-3; D uncertain. Germline CDR1 reads MNHNS; CDR2 reads SASEGT. Trimming removed 3 bases from V and 2 bases from J, with 6 bases in between. There are 13 residues in the CDR3. The DNA for the CDR3 is TGTGCCAGCAGTGACGTATCCACAGATACGCAGTATTTT. As protein: CASSDVSTDTQYF.

V gene TRBV21-1 combines with J gene TRBJ1-1. TRBV21-1 is annotated as a pseudogene. The CDR3 length is 20 residues. CDR3 protein: CASSKAEEGPPLAVNTEAFF. The CDR3 DNA reads as TGTGCCAGCAGCAAAGCGGAAGAGGGGCCACCTTTAGCGGTGAACACTGAAGCTTTCTTT.

The gene calls are TRBV2 and TRBJ1-1; 7 bases match TRBD1. V trimming: 8 bases; J trimming: 4 bases; junction bases outside the gene matches: 13. Looked up from germline, CDR1 is SNHLY and CDR2 is FYNNEI. The length of the CDR3 is 15 residues. CDR3 nucleotide sequence: TGTGCCAGCGGCTCGATACAGGGGAGGTCCACTGAAGCTTTCTTT. Translated: CASGSIQGRSTEAFF.

The J gene is TRBJ2-3, the V gene TRBV19; 7 positions match TRBD1. The length of the CDR3 is 14 residues. The V gene's germline CDR1 is LNHDA and CDR2 SQIVND (reference sequence). V lost 3 bases and J lost 4; bases outside the gene matches: 4. This CDR3 reads CASSIGTGADTQYF. The CDR3 DNA sequence: TGTGCCAGTAGTATTGGAACAGGGGCAGATACGCAGTATTTT.

The V call is TRBV5-5, the J call TRBJ1-6, with D tentatively TRBD1 (5 bases). The V and J ends lost 4 bases and 7 bases respectively, with 12 bases between them. Germline V gives CDR1 SGHKS, CDR2 YYEKEE (reference sequence). CDR3 length equals 14 residues. CDR3 in DNA: TGTGCCAGCAGCCAGGGCCTACAAAATTCACCCCTCCACTTT. Translated: CASSQGLQNSPLHF.

The gene calls are TRBV7-9 and TRBJ2-5; D is possibly TRBD1 (5 bases). Germline V gene data show CDR1 as SEHNR and CDR2 as FQNEAQ (reference sequence). This CDR3 has 14 amino acids. The germline V and J ends were trimmed by 5 bases and 0 bases, with 10 bases remaining between them. For the CDR3, the DNA is TGTGCCAGCAGCCCAGGGCCGTACCAAGAGACCCAGTACTTC. Translation: CASSPGPYQETQYF.

The chain couples TRBV5-1 to TRBJ1-1; 8 nucleotides align to TRBD1. This CDR3 comprises 14 residues. V lost 4 bases and J lost 5; bases outside the gene matches: 7. The germline V gene has CDR1 SGHRS and CDR2 YFSETQ. CDR3 loop: CASSAGTGRTEAFF. CDR3 coding DNA: TGCGCCAGCAGCGCCGGGACAGGCAGGACTGAAGCTTTCTTT.

Written as DNA, the CDR3 is TGTGCCAGTGAAGACAGGGGAGGCAATCAGCCCCAGCATTTT. Its protein is CASEDRGGNQPQHF. The V gene is TRBV19, the J gene TRBJ1-5; 8 bases agree with TRBD1. Germline CDR1 and CDR2: LNHDA and SQIVND (reference sequence). With 8 bases clipped from V and 2 bases from J, the junction kept 5 bases outside the gene matches. The CDR3 consists of 14 residues. The complete variable domain, with remaining parts taken from reference TRBV19 and TRBJ1-5, reads DGGITQSPKYLFRKEGQNVTLSCEQNLNHDAMYWYRQDPGQGLRLIYYSQIVNDFQKGDIAEGYSVSREKKESFPLTVTSAQKNPTAFYLCASEDRGGNQPQHFGDGTRLSIL.